These 21 T cell receptor beta chains were sequenced from one sample in a study of T cells after yellow fever vaccination. TCRdb fed the 5' RACE reads into MiXCR, producing one record per CDR3 protein. The sample shows about 340,000 distinct CDR3 sequences, approximately 4% of them seen only once. The input for sequencing was PBMCs, taken 5 days after the yellow fever booster vaccination. Receptor source: a man aged 18-30 years who received the YFV17D yellow fever vaccine.

This clonotype was observed many times. The chain carries TRBV5-1 and TRBJ2-5; TRBD1 matches at 8 bases. With 1 base clipped from V and 2 bases from J, the junction kept 7 bases outside the gene matches. Germline V gene data show CDR1 as SGHRS and CDR2 as YFSETQ. The CDR3 is 16 amino acids. The CDR3 DNA reads TGCGCCAGCAGCTTGACCCGACAGGGGACTCAAGAGACCCAGTACTTC. It specifies CASSLTRQGTQETQYF.

The rearrangement joins TRBV7-9 to TRBJ1-1; D is ambiguous. The germline V gene has CDR1 SEHNR and CDR2 FQNEAQ (reference sequence). This CDR3 region has 15 residues. The germline V and J ends were trimmed by 1 base and 0 bases, with 9 bases remaining between them. Written as DNA, the CDR3 is TGTGCCAGCAGCTTAGGTTGGGGTATGAACACTGAAGCTTTCTTT. This translates into CASSLGWGMNTEAFF. Variable domain in full (rest from reference TRBV7-9 and TRBJ1-1): DTGVSQNPRHKITKRGQNVTFRCDPISEHNRLYWYRQTLGQGPEFLTYFQNEAQLEKSRLLSDRFSAERPKGSFSTLEIQRTEQGDSAMYLCASSLGWGMNTEAFFGQGTRLTVV.

Only a few counts were recorded for this clonotype. For the CDR3, the DNA is TGTGCCAGTAGTCCCAGGGTTCAGGTTTCTGTCGATGAGCAGTTCTTC. It specifies CASSPRVQVSVDEQFF. V is TRBV19 and J is TRBJ2-1, with a possible D match to TRBD1 (5 bases). Germline V CDR1 and CDR2: LNHDA, SQIVND (reference sequence). The CDR3 loop spans 16 amino acids. Trimming took 5 bases from V and 8 from J, leaving 22 bases between them.

The CDR3 DNA reads TGTGCCATAGGACAGGGGGGTCAGCCCCAGCATTTT. This translates into CAIGQGGQPQHF. This chain connects TRBV12-3 or TRBV12-4 to TRBJ1-5; 10 bases match TRBD1. The CDR3 extends over 12 amino acids. The J segment lost 6 bases and the V segment lost 10 bases, leaving 3 bases of the junction unmatched.

The rearrangement joins TRBV5-4 to TRBJ2-1, with 8 positions matching TRBD2. Trimming took 7 bases from V and 4 from J; bases not matched to a gene: 13. This CDR3 contains 16 residues. The V gene's germline CDR1 is SGHNT and CDR2 YYREEE (reference sequence). The CDR3 loop is CASLSGGTPAYNEQFF. CDR3 sequence (DNA): TGTGCCAGCTTGTCGGGGGGGACACCAGCATACAATGAGCAGTTCTTC. The variable domain in full, with the rest retrieved from reference TRBV5-4 and TRBJ2-1, is ETGVTQSPTHLIKTRGQQVTLRCSSQSGHNTVSWYQQALGQGPQFIFQYYREEENGRGNFPPRFSGLQFPNYSSELNVNALELDDSALYLCASLSGGTPAYNEQFFGPGTRLTVL.

This clonotype was counted between two and nine times. The V and J genes are TRBV4-1 and TRBJ2-3, with 12 bases matching TRBD1. V trimming: 3 bases; J trimming: 4 bases; junction bases outside the gene matches: 8. This CDR3 is 17 amino acids long. Per germline, CDR1 MGHRA and CDR2 YSYEKL. The CDR3, as DNA: TGCGCCAGCAGCCAGAGGCGGGACAGGGGGCTTCCAGATACGCAGTATTTT. It codes for CASSQRRDRGLPDTQYF.

This clonotype was seen ten or more times. The chain combines TRBV20-1 with TRBJ2-7, with unresolved D. Between the trimmed V and J ends, which lost 6 bases and 3 bases, there was a span of 18 bases. The CDR3 runs 14 residues. CDR1 is DFQATT and CDR2 is SNEGSKA in the germline V gene (reference sequence). The CDR3 region is CSATPDPILYEQYF. The CDR3 nucleotides read TGCAGTGCCACCCCGGACCCTATACTCTACGAGCAGTACTTC.

The genes are TRBV7-2 and TRBJ2-7, with 10 bases lining up with TRBD1. V was clipped by 4 bases and J by 3 bases; unmatched bases: 6. CDR1 is SGHTA, CDR2 FQGNSA, per germline. The CDR3 runs 15 residues. The CDR3: CASSSPGTGVYEQYV. The CDR3 region has the DNA TGTGCCAGCAGCTCACCCGGGACAGGGGTCTACGAGCAGTACGTC.

V is TRBV6-2 or TRBV6-3 and J is TRBJ2-7, with no clear D. The CDR3 is 16 amino acids. The germline gives CDR1 MNHEY, CDR2 SVGEGT. Trimming stripped 0 bases from V and 4 bases from J, with 16 bases between. DNA for the CDR3: TGTGCCAGCAGTTACTCGATCCATCGGCGGACGTACGAGCAGTACGTC. This gives the protein CASSYSIHRRTYEQYV.

This clonotype was observed a few times. The V gene is TRBV18, the J gene TRBJ1-6, with unresolved D. The germline V gene encodes CDR1 KGHSH and CDR2 LQKENI. The CDR3 consists of 16 residues. Trimming left V 3 bases short and J 7 bases short, with 16 bases between. The CDR3, as DNA: TGTGCCAGCTCACCTAATCCGGGGATCTCGAATTCACCCCTCCACTTT. It yields the protein CASSPNPGISNSPLHF.

This clonotype appeared many times. This sequence joins TRBV29-1 and TRBJ1-1; no reliable D call. The CDR3 length is 13 residues. Germline values: CDR1 SQVTM, CDR2 ANQGSEA. With 2 bases removed from V and 0 bases from J, the gap between germline ends came to 7 bases. The DNA of the CDR3 is TGCAGCGTTGAAAAGTTGATGAACACTGAAGCTTTCTTT. Its translation is CSVEKLMNTEAFF.

This clonotype appeared a few times. The chain carries TRBV4-2 and TRBJ2-1; no clear D. Germline V gene lookup returns CDR1 LGHNA and CDR2 YNFKEQ. Trimming removed 0 bases from V and 8 bases from J, with 11 bases in between. This CDR3 has 14 residues. Here the CDR3 reads CASSQELLEDEQFF. The CDR3 DNA sequence: TGTGCCAGCAGCCAAGAACTTCTAGAAGATGAGCAGTTCTTC.

This clonotype was detected a few times. For the CDR3, the DNA is TGTGCCAGCAGCATAAGACGACAGCCGGTCGAGGGCTACACCTTC. Translated, it gives CASSIRRQPVEGYTF. The chain joins TRBV6-2 or TRBV6-3 to TRBJ1-2; a possible D gene is TRBD1 (5 bases). The length of the CDR3 is 15 residues. V gave up 6 bases and J gave up 8 bases, with 22 bases separating them. Germline-derived CDR1 and CDR2 are MNHEY and SVGEGT.

The chain carries TRBV7-9 and TRBJ2-3; D is possibly TRBD1 or TRBD2 (7 bases each). The V end was cut by 5 bases, the J end by 3 bases, with 15 bases between. The CDR3 spans 15 residues. The V gene's germline CDR1 is SEHNR and CDR2 FQNEAQ (reference sequence). This chain's CDR3 is CASSQGGHWTDTQYF. The CDR3 DNA reads TGTGCCAGCAGCCAGGGGGGGCATTGGACAGATACGCAGTATTTT.

The gene calls are TRBV14 and TRBJ1-2; no firm D call. The CDR3 extends over 16 amino acids. Per the germline V gene, CDR1 is SGHDN and CDR2 is FVKESK. The V end lost 0 bases, the J end lost 2 bases, and 13 bases lay between the germline ends. This chain's CDR3 is CASSQDAQIQNYGYTF. The CDR3, as DNA: TGTGCCAGCAGCCAAGATGCACAGATTCAGAACTATGGCTACACCTTC.

The chain employs TRBV20-1 and TRBJ2-1, with D perhaps TRBD1 (7 bases). Trimming left V 0 bases short and J 7 bases short, with 22 bases between. CDR3 length: 17 amino acids. Germline V CDR1 and CDR2: DFQATT, SNEGSKA (reference sequence). CDR3 bases: TGCAGTGCTAGAGATCCTTACCGCGGGACAGCCCAAAATGAGCAGTTCTTC. This translates into CSARDPYRGTAQNEQFF.

This clonotype occurred many times. V is TRBV19 and J is TRBJ2-7; 9 bases are shared with TRBD1. After removal of 9 bases from V and 2 bases from J, the junction contained 5 bases not matched to a gene. This CDR3 comprises 13 residues. Germline V CDR1 and CDR2: LNHDA, SQIVND (reference sequence). In DNA, the CDR3 is TGTGCCAGCCGGGACAGGGAAGCCTACGAGCAGTACTTC. The encoded protein is CASRDREAYEQYF. The full variable domain, in which reference TRBV19 and TRBJ2-7 provide the parts outside the CDR3, is DGGITQSPKYLFRKEGQNVTLSCEQNLNHDAMYWYRQDPGQGLRLIYYSQIVNDFQKGDIAEGYSVSREKKESFPLTVTSAQKNPTAFYLCASRDREAYEQYFGPGTRLTVT.

This clonotype was observed a handful of times. The genes are TRBV19 and TRBJ1-1; 7 bases fit TRBD1. CDR1 LNHDA and CDR2 SQIVND come from the germline V gene (reference sequence). This CDR3 contains 17 residues. V shed 5 bases and J 1 base; nucleotides not matched to a gene: 13. CDR3 in amino acids: CASSPRQGLVGNTEAFF. The CDR3 DNA is TGTGCCAGTAGTCCCCGACAGGGTTTGGTCGGGAACACTGAAGCTTTCTTT.

The chain couples TRBV7-2 to TRBJ2-7; D remains ambiguous. The CDR3 sequence is 15 residues long. Trimming removed 4 bases at V and 4 bases at J, with 17 bases between. Germline V gene sequence: CDR1 SGHTA, CDR2 FQGNSA. DNA of the CDR3: TGTGCCAGCAGCTCCTGGCCGGCTTCGGATTACGAGCAGTACTTC. This translates into CASSSWPASDYEQYF. Complete variable domain (other parts from reference TRBV7-2 and TRBJ2-7): GAGVSQSPSNKVTEKGKDVELRCDPISGHTALYWYRQSLGQGLEFLIYFQGNSAPDKSGLPSDRFSAERTGGSVSTLTIQRTQQEDSAVYLCASSSWPASDYEQYFGPGTRLTVT.

This clonotype showed up many times. The rearrangement links TRBV9 to TRBJ1-3; the D is unclear. The CDR3 contains 14 residues. Germline V gene lookup returns CDR1 SGDLS and CDR2 YYNGEE. V lost 0 bases and J 2 bases, leaving 6 bases between the germline ends. The CDR3 loop reads CASSVASTGNTIYF. The CDR3 nucleotides read TGTGCCAGCAGCGTAGCAAGTACTGGAAACACCATATATTTT. Full variable domain (remainder filled in from reference TRBV9 and TRBJ1-3): DSGVTQTPKHLITATGQRVTLRCSPRSGDLSVYWYQQSLDQGLQFLIQYYNGEERAKGNILERFSAQQFPDLHSELNLSSLELGDSALYFCASSVASTGNTIYFGEGSWLTVV.

This clonotype has a handful of counts. V gene TRBV6-2 or TRBV6-3 combines with J gene TRBJ2-5, with a weak D call TRBD2 (6 bases). Germline loops: CDR1 MNHEY, CDR2 SVGEGT. The CDR3 consists of 13 residues. The V end was cut by 8 bases, the J end by 7 bases, with 17 bases between. CDR3 nucleotides: TGTGCCAGCTCGGACGGGGGAAGGGGGACCCAGTACTTC. This encodes CASSDGGRGTQYF.